What follows describes a single TCR beta chain. This entry is derived from a study of human thymus T cells. Measured with immunoSEQ multiplex PCR; TCRdb has only the in-frame clones, and not every one. The sample includes roughly 130,000 clones, around 94% of them seen just once. From resections taken during corrective heart surgery, the thymus tissue was obtained. CDR1 MGHRA and CDR2 YSYEKL come from the germline V gene. J was trimmed by 0 bases and V by 4 bases; bases with no gene match: 5. The CDR3 is made up of 18 amino acids. The genes are TRBV4-1 and TRBJ2-2; 13 bases line up with TRBD2. The sample comprised thymus tissue. This TCR came from a boy in the first two years of life with a congenital heart defect but otherwise immunologically healthy. The CDR3 reads CASSLGLAGAANTGELFF. For the CDR3, the DNA is TGCGCCAGCAGCCTAGGACTAGCGGGGGCTGCGAACACCGGGGAGCTGTTTTTT.